Each of the 32 T cell receptor beta chains below was sequenced from the same sample in a study of control samples from healthy donors and cancer patients. The assay was immunoSEQ multiplex PCR, and TCRdb's table has in-frame clones only and misses some. The sample holds around 130,000 clones, approximately 90% seen once. What was sequenced was blood. These receptors all come from a man aged 25 to 40 in good health.

This clone was observed a handful of times. This chain joins TRBV24-1 and TRBJ1-1; possibly TRBD1 for D (5 bases). Deletions cut 5 bases from V and 1 base from J, with 16 bases between. This CDR3 spans 16 amino acids. Looked up from germline, CDR1 is KGHDR and CDR2 is SFDVKD. The DNA of the CDR3 is TGTGCCACCAGTGCCGGGGCCAGAGGGGCGAACACTGAAGCTTTCTTT. Its translation is CATSAGARGANTEAFF.

V and J are TRBV6-4 and TRBJ1-1, with TRBD1 matching 11 bases. In germline, CDR1 is MRHNA, CDR2 SNTAGT. The CDR3 is 13 residues long. The J segment lost 12 bases and the V segment lost 6 bases, leaving 9 bases of the junction unmatched. Written as DNA, the CDR3 is TGTGCCAGCAGGCCGGACAGGGGGCAGGAGACTTTCTTT. Its translation: CASRPDRGQETFF.

The chain couples TRBV3-1 (or the pseudogene TRBV3-2) to TRBJ2-1, with D maybe TRBD2 (6 bases). Germline V gene data show CDR1 as LGHDT and CDR2 as YNNKEL (reference sequence). The CDR3 is 13 residues long. The V gene lost 8 bases and the J gene lost 5 bases, with 13 bases spanning the gap. CDR3 loop: CASSKREDNEQFF. The CDR3 coding sequence is TGTGCCAGCTCAAAGAGGGAGGACAATGAGCAGTTCTTC.

A note on this clone: Different DNA sequences within this sample yield the same CDR3. The chain uses TRBV30 and TRBJ1-5; D is unclear. The V end lost 2 bases, the J end lost 5 bases, and 10 bases lay between the germline ends. There are 13 residues in the CDR3. The germline gives CDR1 GTSNPN, CDR2 SVGIG (reference sequence). The CDR3 DNA follows: TGTGCCTGGAGTTCAGGCGTGGATCAGCCCCAGCATTTT. Translation gives CAWSSGVDQPQHF.

This chain uses TRBV24-1 with TRBJ1-5; TRBD1 is a possible D gene (6 bases). V was shortened by 5 bases and J by 2 bases, with 9 bases between the two germline ends. The V gene's germline CDR1 is KGHDR and CDR2 SFDVKD. The CDR3 consists of 14 residues. The CDR3 nucleotides read TGTGCCACCAGTGGGGCAGGGGGCAATCAGCCCCAGCATTTT. Translation: CATSGAGGNQPQHF.

The rearrangement links TRBV5-6 to TRBJ2-1, with D unresolved. Germline V CDR1 and CDR2: SGHDT, YYEEEE. The CDR3 contains 16 residues. Trimming removed 4 bases from V and 2 bases from J, with 16 bases in between. CDR3 residues: CASSPEKKNTYNEQFF. Written as DNA, the CDR3 is TGTGCCAGCAGCCCCGAGAAAAAAAATACCTACAATGAGCAGTTCTTC.

This clone was counted at least ten times. The chain links TRBV5-8 to TRBJ2-7, with D unresolved. Trimming left V 4 bases short and J 7 bases short, with 18 bases between. The CDR3 is made up of 14 amino acids. Germline V gives CDR1 SGHTS, CDR2 YDEGEE. The CDR3 DNA is TGTGCCAGCAGCCTCCCGACGCCAGCTAAAGAGCAGTACGTC. It codes for CASSLPTPAKEQYV.

The chain employs TRBV11-2 and TRBJ2-7; the match to TRBD1 covers 9 bases. The V gene end was trimmed by 3 bases and the J gene end by 4 bases; junction bases not matched to a gene: 4. Germline assignment: CDR1 SGHAT and CDR2 FQNNGV. The CDR3 loop spans 14 amino acids. The CDR3 sequence is CASSLRTGVYEQYF. In DNA form, the CDR3 reads TGTGCCAGCAGCTTGCGGACAGGGGTGTACGAGCAGTACTTC. Full variable domain (missing parts from reference TRBV11-2 and TRBJ2-7): EAGVAQSPRYKIIEKRQSVAFWCNPISGHATLYWYQQILGQGPKLLIQFQNNGVVDDSQLPKDRFSAERLKGVDSTLKIQPAKLEDSAVYLCASSLRTGVYEQYFGPGTRLTVT.

The genes are TRBV10-2 and TRBJ1-5; tentative D call: TRBD1 (6 bases). Germline V lookup: CDR1 WSHSY, CDR2 SAAADI. Trimming took 3 bases from V and 3 from J, leaving 18 bases between them. The CDR3 covers 17 residues. The CDR3 spells CASSDPTGTSYNQPQHF. CDR3 coding DNA: TGCGCCAGCAGTGACCCGACAGGAACGTCCTACAATCAGCCCCAGCATTTT.

This CDR3 reads CASSEGSVNQPQHF. As DNA, the CDR3 is TGCGCCAGCAGTGAAGGGTCAGTGAATCAGCCCCAGCATTTT. The rearrangement joins TRBV10-1 to TRBJ1-5; D remains unclear. The CDR3 has 14 residues. V was shortened by 3 bases and J by 4 bases, with 10 bases between the two germline ends. Germline assignment: CDR1 WNHNN and CDR2 SYGVQD (reference sequence).

The sample holds one count of this clone. The V gene is TRBV6-5, the J gene TRBJ2-7; D gene unclear. Germline V gene data show CDR1 as MNHEY and CDR2 as SVGAGI. Trimming left V 0 bases short and J 3 bases short, with 12 bases between. The CDR3 runs 15 residues. CDR3 DNA: TGTGCCAGCAGTTACTCGTTGGGGTCATTCTACGAGCAGTACTTC. This codes for CASSYSLGSFYEQYF.

The chain recombines TRBV6-5 with TRBJ1-1; D is possibly TRBD1 (5 bases). CDR3 length equals 14 residues. Trimming took 0 bases from V and 5 from J, leaving 10 bases between them. Germline V lookup: CDR1 MNHEY, CDR2 SVGAGI. CDR3 bases: TGTGCCAGCAGTTACTCGCAGGGAGGAACTGAAGCTTTCTTT. Its protein product is CASSYSQGGTEAFF.

V usage is TRBV11-2 and J usage is TRBJ1-2; possible D gene TRBD1, 5 bases. CDR1 and CDR2 (germline): SGHAT, FQNNGV. The CDR3 extends over 14 amino acids. Trimming stripped 0 bases from V and 8 bases from J, with 13 bases between. CDR3 bases: TGTGCCAGCAGCTTAGAGAGGCAGGGCGGAGGCTACACCTTC. Its protein product is CASSLERQGGGYTF.

The sample holds a few counts of this clone. The chain is built from TRBV6-5 and TRBJ1-1; weak D call: TRBD1 (5 bases). Trimming pared 6 bases from V and 0 bases from J, leaving 11 bases between. This CDR3 spans 14 amino acids. Germline CDR1 and CDR2: MNHEY and SVGAGI. In nucleotides, the CDR3 is TGTGCCAGCAGCCCACAGGTAATGAACACTGAAGCTTTCTTT. Translation: CASSPQVMNTEAFF.

The chain combines TRBV5-1 with TRBJ1-4; the D gene is possibly TRBD1 (5 bases). V dropped 4 bases and J dropped 6 bases, with 13 bases sitting between them. The CDR3 loop spans 14 amino acids. Germline V gene sequence: CDR1 SGHRS, CDR2 YFSETQ. The CDR3 DNA reads TGCGCCAGCAGCCTCCAAGCGACAGATGAAAAACTGTTTTTT. Translating it yields CASSLQATDEKLFF.

The chain uses TRBV30 and TRBJ2-2; 9 bases map to TRBD1. The CDR3 sequence is 17 residues long. The ends lost 3 bases at V and 4 bases at J; junction bases unmatched: 12. Germline lookup yields CDR1 GTSNPN and CDR2 SVGIG (reference sequence). CDR3 sequence: CAWSPGSTGGLTGELFF. The DNA of the CDR3 is TGTGCCTGGAGCCCGGGCTCGACAGGGGGTCTCACCGGGGAGCTGTTTTTT.

V usage is TRBV24-1 and J usage is TRBJ1-1; unclear D gene. V was trimmed by 4 bases and J by 6 bases, leaving 11 bases between them. Per germline, CDR1 KGHDR and CDR2 SFDVKD. The CDR3 is 13 residues long. The CDR3 is CATSEKGRAEAFF. CDR3 bases: TGTGCCACCAGTGAGAAGGGTAGGGCTGAAGCTTTCTTT.

The chain is built from TRBV28 and TRBJ1-2; weak D call: TRBD1 (6 bases). The CDR3 is 13 amino acids. The V gene lost 3 bases and the J gene lost 4 bases, with 9 bases spanning the gap. Germline-derived CDR1 and CDR2 are MDHEN and SYDVKM. This chain's CDR3 is CASSFRGSYGYTF. Here the CDR3 DNA reads TGTGCCAGCAGTTTCAGGGGCAGCTATGGCTACACCTTC.

The rearrangement uses TRBV18 and TRBJ1-4, with D tentatively TRBD1 (5 bases). With 2 bases removed from V and 0 bases from J, the gap between germline ends came to 7 bases. Germline V gene data show CDR1 as KGHSH and CDR2 as LQKENI. This CDR3 is built from 15 residues. CDR3 sequence (DNA): TGTGCCAGCTCACCAAGAGGGGCAACTAATGAAAAACTGTTTTTT. It is translated as CASSPRGATNEKLFF.

The gene calls are TRBV18 and TRBJ1-6; the match to TRBD1 covers 7 bases. After removal of 5 bases from V and 2 bases from J, the junction contained 6 bases not matched to a gene. The CDR3 is 16 residues long. Germline values: CDR1 KGHSH, CDR2 LQKENI. CDR3 sequence (DNA): TGTGCCAGCTCATGGGGGACAGAACCCTATAATTCACCCCTCCACTTT. Its protein is CASSWGTEPYNSPLHF.

This clone was recorded a few times. V gene TRBV18 combines with J gene TRBJ1-3; the D is unclear. Germline V gives CDR1 KGHSH, CDR2 LQKENI. Trimming stripped 6 bases from V and 0 bases from J, with 18 bases between. The CDR3 loop spans 17 amino acids. The CDR3 region has the DNA TGTGCCAGCTCCCCCTCGGCGGTGGGTTACTCTGGAAACACCATATATTTT. Residues: CASSPSAVGYSGNTIYF.

The rearrangement joins TRBV9 to TRBJ1-1; unclear D gene. Trimming shortened V by 4 bases and J by 8 bases, and 12 bases separated the two germline ends. Germline CDR1 reads SGDLS; CDR2 reads YYNGEE. The CDR3 is 12 residues long. The CDR3 nucleotides read TGTGCCAGCAGCTCTGACCGCCGCGAAGCTTTCTTT. Translated, it gives CASSSDRREAFF.

The rearrangement uses TRBV10-1 and TRBJ2-4; TRBD2 aligns across 8 bases. The CDR3 is 16 residues long. V shed 3 bases, J shed 1 base, and the junction held 5 bases outside the gene matches. Germline CDR1 WNHNN, CDR2 SYGVQD (reference sequence). CDR3 bases: TGCGCCAGCAGTGATGGTAGCGGGGCCGCCAAAAACATTCAGTACTTC. The encoded protein is CASSDGSGAAKNIQYF.

V is TRBV11-2 and J is TRBJ1-4, with no clear D. The V gene's germline CDR1 is SGHAT and CDR2 FQNNGV. The CDR3 extends over 13 amino acids. Trimming shortened V by 6 bases and J by 4 bases, and 9 bases separated the two germline ends. The CDR3 sequence is CASSYGFNEKLFF. The DNA of the CDR3 is TGTGCCAGCAGTTACGGATTTAATGAAAAACTGTTTTTT. Supplemented by reference TRBV11-2 and TRBJ1-4, the full variable domain reads EAGVAQSPRYKIIEKRQSVAFWCNPISGHATLYWYQQILGQGPKLLIQFQNNGVVDDSQLPKDRFSAERLKGVDSTLKIQPAKLEDSAVYLCASSYGFNEKLFFGSGTQLSVL.

The chain carries TRBV5-5 and TRBJ1-1; no clear D gene. This CDR3 spans 14 amino acids. The germline V and J ends were trimmed by 0 bases and 1 base, with 7 bases remaining between them. CDR1 and CDR2 from the germline V gene are SGHKS and YYEKEE (reference sequence). The CDR3 loop reads CASSLDGRNTEAFF. In nucleotides, the CDR3 is TGTGCCAGCAGCTTGGATGGAAGGAACACTGAAGCTTTCTTT. The variable domain in full, completed from reference TRBV5-5 and TRBJ1-1, reads DAGVTQSPTHLIKTRGQQVTLRCSPISGHKSVSWYQQVLGQGPQFIFQYYEKEERGRGNFPDRFSARQFPNYSSELNVNALLLGDSALYLCASSLDGRNTEAFFGQGTRLTVV.

The chain uses TRBV10-2 and TRBJ1-6, with a tentative D call TRBD1 (5 bases). Germline V gene data show CDR1 as WSHSY and CDR2 as SAAADI. V lost 8 bases and J lost 0, with 11 bases in between. The CDR3 consists of 15 residues. The CDR3 DNA is TGCGCCAGCGGGGCAGTGAGCTCCTATAATTCACCCCTCCACTTT. Protein sequence: CASGAVSSYNSPLHF.

V and J are TRBV19 and TRBJ2-7; D gene unclear. The CDR3 spans 14 residues. V was trimmed by 1 base and J by 0 bases, leaving 7 bases between them. The germline V gene encodes CDR1 LNHDA and CDR2 SQIVND (reference sequence). This CDR3 reads CASSIGRFSYEQYF. Written as DNA, the CDR3 is TGTGCCAGTAGTATAGGTCGTTTCTCCTACGAGCAGTACTTC.

CDR3 sequence reads: CASSFWTGGTDTQYF. DNA for the CDR3: TGTGCCAGCAGTTTTTGGACAGGGGGCACAGATACGCAGTATTTT. The chain joins TRBV6-6 to TRBJ2-3; the match to TRBD1 covers 9 bases. Trimming removed 4 bases from V and 1 base from J; junction bases left unmatched: 3. CDR1 is MNHNY and CDR2 is SVGAGI in the germline V gene (reference sequence). The CDR3 loop spans 15 amino acids.

The chain joins TRBV11-2 to TRBJ1-2; TRBD1 matches 7 bases. With 3 bases clipped from V and 4 bases from J, the junction kept 2 bases outside the gene matches. CDR3 length: 13 amino acids. Looked up from germline, CDR1 is SGHAT and CDR2 is FQNNGV. The CDR3 DNA reads as TGTGCCAGCAGCTTTCCAGGGGGCTATGGCTACACCTTC. Amino acids: CASSFPGGYGYTF.

This rearrangement joins TRBV19 to TRBJ2-7; D assignment may be TRBD1 or TRBD2 (5 bases each). Germline V gene sequence: CDR1 LNHDA, CDR2 SQIVND (reference sequence). Trimming pared 5 bases from V and 2 bases from J, leaving 13 bases between. The CDR3 totals 14 residues. CDR3 bases: TGTGCCAGTAGTTCTGGGACGGTAACCTACGAGCAGTACTTC. Its protein product is CASSSGTVTYEQYF.

The chain is built from TRBV10-2 and TRBJ1-6; the match to TRBD1 covers 7 bases. CDR3 length: 15 residues. With V trimmed by 4 bases and J by 0 bases, 0 bases remained unmatched. Germline assignment: CDR1 WSHSY and CDR2 SAAADI. The CDR3: CASSGQGSYNSPLHF. In DNA, the CDR3 is TGCGCCAGCAGTGGACAGGGCTCCTATAATTCACCCCTCCACTTT.

V and J are TRBV4-1 and TRBJ1-1, with TRBD1 as a possible D gene (5 bases). The length of the CDR3 is 16 residues. V was shortened by 0 bases and J by 0 bases, with 11 bases between the two germline ends. Germline V gene lookup returns CDR1 MGHRA and CDR2 YSYEKL. CDR3 coding DNA: TGCGCCAGCAGCCAAGAGCGACAGAACATGAACACTGAAGCTTTCTTT. The encoded protein is CASSQERQNMNTEAFF.